This is a list of T cell receptor beta chains from one sample in a study of T cell changes during pregnancy in multiple sclerosis. Some clones are missing from TCRdb's copy, which holds only in-frame ones; the method was immunoSEQ multiplex PCR. The table has fewer than 80,000 clones, over 75% seen once; the top ten hold roughly 0.3%. The specimen was CD4+ T cells from peripheral blood mononuclear cells, collected in the third trimester of pregnancy. The receptor source for this set is a female donor in good health, enrolled as a control in a pregnancy study. CDR3s include the opening cysteine and the closing phenylalanine or tryptophan. Each record gives: J gene, clone size, V gene, D gene, CDR3 protein, CDR3 DNA. The D gene is left open where the match is weak. Clone size is not always given. Where it is, it says once, few, many or a class for expanded clones.

TRBJ1-3	.	TRBV6-5	.	CASRYGNTIYF	TGTGCCAGCAGATATGGAAACACCATATATTTT
TRBJ2-7	.	TRBV5-1	.	CASSVGLSSYEQYF	TGCGCCAGCAGCGTGGGTTTGAGCTCCTACGAGCAGTACTTC
TRBJ2-1	once	TRBV6-4	TRBD2	CASSEWEGLDEQFF	TGTGCCAGCAGTGAGTGGGAGGGTCTCGATGAGCAGTTCTTC
TRBJ1-1	.	TRBV30	.	CAWSREYGMNTEAFF	TGTGCCTGGAGTAGGGAGTACGGAATGAACACTGAAGCTTTCTTT
TRBJ1-2	few	TRBV7-9	.	CASSLGAGDGYTF	TGTGCCAGCAGCTTAGGAGCAGGGGATGGCTACACCTTC
TRBJ2-7	.	TRBV7-8	TRBD1	CASSLDRIHEQYF	TGTGCCAGCAGCTTGGACAGGATCCACGAGCAGTACTTC
TRBJ2-1	.	TRBV18	TRBD1	CASSPRDRGNEQFF	TGTGCCAGCTCACCACGGGACAGGGGCAATGAGCAGTTCTTC
TRBJ2-7	.	TRBV9	TRBD2	CVSSVGASGSYEQYF	TGTGTCAGCAGCGTTGGGGCTAGCGGGTCTTACGAGCAGTACTTC
TRBJ1-1	few	TRBV4-1	.	CASSQAGLNTEAFF	TGCGCCAGCAGCCAAGCAGGGTTGAACACTGAAGCTTTCTTT
TRBJ1-1	.	TRBV4-1	.	CASSQVTEWNTEAFF	TGCGCCAGCAGCCAAGTCACAGAATGGAACACTGAAGCTTTCTTT
TRBJ2-3	.	TRBV19	TRBD2	CASRGTSGGVLVDTQYF	TGTGCCAGTAGGGGGACTAGCGGGGGGGTTTTGGTGGATACGCAGTATTTT
TRBJ1-1	.	TRBV19	TRBD1	CASSRLTGGRVNTEAFF	TGTGCCAGTAGTCGCCTGACAGGGGGCAGGGTGAACACTGAAGCTTTCTTT
TRBJ1-3	.	TRBV7-8	.	CASSGRAGNTIYF	TGTGCCAGCAGCGGCAGGGCTGGAAACACCATATATTTT
TRBJ1-2	.	TRBV7-9	.	CASSLRGSDYGYTF	TGTGCCAGCAGCTTACGGGGGAGTGACTATGGCTACACCTTC
TRBJ1-2	.	TRBV4-2	.	CASSPTNYGYTF	TGTGCCAGCAGCCCTACTAACTATGGCTACACCTTC
TRBJ2-1	.	TRBV30	.	CAWIRKNYNEQFF	TGTGCCTGGATCAGGAAGAACTACAATGAGCAGTTCTTC
TRBJ2-1	.	TRBV19	.	CASSIEAPSYNEQFF	TGTGCCAGTAGTATTGAGGCACCGTCCTACAATGAGCAGTTCTTC
TRBJ1-4	once	TRBV19	.	CASSIRARGEEKLFF	.
TRBJ1-3	.	TRBV10-3	.	CAISDSHLGSGNTIYF	TGTGCCATCAGTGACTCCCATCTAGGCTCAGGAAACACCATATATTTT
TRBJ1-5	few	TRBV4-1	.	CASSQEYRQPQHF	TGCGCCAGCAGCCAAGAGTATCGGCAGCCCCAGCATTTT
TRBJ1-2	.	TRBV7-8	TRBD1	CASSLGQVSGYTF	TGTGCCAGCAGCCTTGGACAGGTCTCTGGCTACACCTTC
TRBJ1-6	.	TRBV6-1	TRBD1	CASSADRGSYNSPLHF	TGTGCCAGCAGTGCCGACAGGGGTTCCTATAATTCACCCCTCCACTTT
TRBJ1-4	.	TRBV4-3	TRBD1	CASSRGRTGGLTNEKLFF	TGCGCCAGCAGCCGGGGTAGGACAGGGGGCTTGACTAATGAAAAACTGTTTTTT
TRBJ2-5	.	TRBV7-9	.	CASSHIETQYF	TGTGCCAGCAGCCACATTGAGACCCAGTACTTC
TRBJ2-7	.	TRBV5-4	.	CASSLDAGPYYEQYF	TGTGCCAGCAGCTTGGATGCAGGGCCATACTACGAGCAGTACTTC